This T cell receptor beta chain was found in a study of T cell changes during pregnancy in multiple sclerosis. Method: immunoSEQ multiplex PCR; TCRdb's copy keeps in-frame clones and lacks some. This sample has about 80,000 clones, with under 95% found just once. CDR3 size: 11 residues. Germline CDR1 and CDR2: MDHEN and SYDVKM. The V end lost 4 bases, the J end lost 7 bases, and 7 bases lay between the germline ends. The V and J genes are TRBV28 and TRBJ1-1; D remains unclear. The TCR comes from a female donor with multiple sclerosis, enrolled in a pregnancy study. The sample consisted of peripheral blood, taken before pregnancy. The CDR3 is CASSSVFEAFF. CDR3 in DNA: TGTGCCAGCAGTTCCGTTTTTGAAGCTTTCTTT.